This T cell receptor beta chain was recorded in a study of human T cells and chemical hapten exposure. Study observations and caveats: There was no change with DPC sensitization in TCRs above 1 in 1000 frequency. Compared to controls, expanded TCRs made significantly more large clusters of similar CDR3s.

As to time point: patch test 3, about 24 weeks after DPC sensitization. The treatment was: therapeutic diphenylcyclopropenone sensitization with weekly scalp DPC. Trimming shortened V by 4 bases and J by 1 base, and 7 bases separated the two germline ends. The CDR3 runs to 12 residues. CDR1 SQVTM and CDR2 ANQGSEA come from the germline V gene. TCRdb fed the RACE reads into MiXCR, producing one record per CDR3 protein. The sample has roughly 100,000 distinct CDR3 sequences, less than 40% seen once. As concerns this clonotype: Its antigen is not identified.

The rearrangement links TRBV29-1 to TRBJ1-1; unclear D gene. The sequencing used whole blood, collected in connection with sensitization to the hapten diphenylcyclopropenone (DPC). The clonotype originates from a middle-aged man with alopecia areata. Some clones in this sample may be carry-over from other donors' samples. The CDR3 region is CSVVWRNTEAFF. CDR3 DNA sequence: TGCAGCGTTGTATGGAGGAACACTGAAGCTTTCTTT.